This is a list of T cell receptor beta chains from one sample in a study of T cell changes during pregnancy in multiple sclerosis. TCRdb keeps only in-frame clones here, not all; method: immunoSEQ multiplex PCR. This sample has some 46,000 clones, with 85% to 95% found just once. Sequencing was done on a sample of peripheral blood. These receptors came from a female donor with multiple sclerosis, enrolled in a pregnancy study. CDR3s include the opening cysteine and the closing phenylalanine or tryptophan. D genes are given only for firm matches. Size is omitted from some rows. Given values are once, few, many or a class for expanded clones.

j_call clone_size v_call d_call cdr3_nt cdr3_aa
TRBJ2-2 NA TRBV6-1 TRBD2 TGTGCCAGTACGAGACTAGCGGGTGTCACCGGGGAGCTGTTTTTT CASTRLAGVTGELFF
TRBJ1-1 NA TRBV6-5 TRBD1 TGTGCCAGCAGTCGACAGGGGGCGATGAACACTGAAGCTTTCTTT CASSRQGAMNTEAFF
TRBJ2-3 once TRBV10-2 NA TGCGCCAGCCGGCGGAAATCTAGCACAGATACGCAGTATTTT CASRRKSSTDTQYF
TRBJ1-2 NA TRBV18 TRBD1 TGTGCCAGCTCACCCCGGGACAGAGACTATGGCTACACCTTC CASSPRDRDYGYTF
TRBJ1-2 NA TRBV11-2 TRBD1 TGTGCCAGCAGCTTCGGACAGGGGGATGGCTACACCTTC CASSFGQGDGYTF
TRBJ2-5 NA TRBV1 NA TGCACCAGCAGCCAAGTCGGGCGGTCGTACCAAGAGACCCAGTACTTC CTSSQVGRSYQETQYF
TRBJ2-1 NA TRBV19 TRBD2 TGTGCCAGTAGTACCGGACTAGCGGGAGGCCGCGCCACCTACAATGAGCAGTTCTTC CASSTGLAGGRATYNEQFF
TRBJ1-5 NA TRBV10-3 TRBD1 TGTGCCACCCGGACAGGAAAAGATAGCAATCAGCCCCAGCATTTT CATRTGKDSNQPQHF
TRBJ1-1 once TRBV10-1 NA TGCGCCAGCAGTGATGGGGATGGGATCACTGAAGCTTTCTTT CASSDGDGITEAFF
TRBJ2-2 NA TRBV5-4 TRBD1 TGTGCCAGCAGCCTGGGACAGGGGGGCTCCGGGGAGCTGTTTTTT CASSLGQGGSGELFF
TRBJ1-1 NA TRBV29-1 TRBD1 TGCAGCGTTGAAGATGCGGGACAGGGGAACACTGAAGCTTTCTTT CSVEDAGQGNTEAFF
TRBJ2-7 NA TRBV6-1 TRBD1 TGTGCCAGCAGTGAAGGACAGGGTCTTGTAGAGCAGTACTTC CASSEGQGLVEQYF
TRBJ1-3 NA TRBV30 NA TGTGCCTGGGAAACTGGAAACACCATATATTTT CAWETGNTIYF
TRBJ2-7 once TRBV28 TRBD2 TGTGCCAGCAGTTGGACTAGCTCCTACGAGCAGTACTTC CASSWTSSYEQYF
TRBJ1-1 NA TRBV18 TRBD1 TGTGCCAGCTCTGGACAGGCGAACACTGAAGCTTTCTTT CASSGQANTEAFF
TRBJ1-2 NA TRBV5-1 TRBD1 TGCGCCAGCAGCTTAAGACAGGGCGGGGATGGCTACACCTTC CASSLRQGGDGYTF
TRBJ2-7 NA TRBV4-1 TRBD2 TGCGCCAGCAGCCAAGGAACTAGCGGGAGGCCCTCCTACGAGCAGTACTTC CASSQGTSGRPSYEQYF
TRBJ2-3 NA TRBV13 NA TGTGCCAGCAGCCCCCGAGGTCCCATTCCGCAGTATTTT CASSPRGPIPQYF
TRBJ2-3 NA TRBV5-6 NA TGTGCCAGCAGCGTTCCGGGACTCCTTGGTGATACGCAGTATTTT CASSVPGLLGDTQYF
TRBJ1-1 NA TRBV10-3 NA TGTGCCATCAGTGGGCCTGCAGGAAGGGTGTCCCACACTGAAGCTTTCTTT CAISGPAGRVSHTEAFF
TRBJ1-1 NA TRBV19 TRBD1 TGTGCCAGTAGTCCACTATGGACAGGGACGAACACTGAAGCTTTCTTT CASSPLWTGTNTEAFF
TRBJ2-3 NA TRBV7-6 NA TGTGCCAGCAGCCCCAATACGGGGGAAACGCAGTATTTT CASSPNTGETQYF
TRBJ2-2 NA TRBV9 NA TGTGCCAGCAGCCCCCAGAGTACCGGGGAGCTGTTTTTT CASSPQSTGELFF
TRBJ2-6 NA TRBV6-1 NA TGTGCCAGCGTTTCTAGGACTGGGGCCAACGTCCTGACTTTC CASVSRTGANVLTF
TRBJ2-7 NA TRBV19 NA TGTGCCAGCCGGGGCCTCGAGCAGTACTTC CASRGLEQYF
TRBJ1-2 NA TRBV25-1 NA TGTGCCAGCAGTGACTACGAGTTTGGCTACACCTTC CASSDYEFGYTF
TRBJ1-5 NA TRBV10-3 NA TGTGCCATCAGTGAGTCGGGGCAGGAATATAGCAATCAGCCCCAGCATTTT CAISESGQEYSNQPQHF